Here is one TCR beta chain with its context. The data were taken from a study of T cell changes during pregnancy in multiple sclerosis. TCRdb keeps only in-frame clones here, not all; method: immunoSEQ multiplex PCR. The profile shows about 50,000 clones, around 94% of them singletons. This CDR3 is built from 14 residues. J lost 3 bases, V lost 5 bases, and 7 bases had no gene match. CDR1 and CDR2 (germline): SNHLY, FYNNEI. V and J are TRBV2 and TRBJ2-7; 7 nucleotides match TRBD1. The sample here was CD4+ T cells from peripheral blood mononuclear cells, taken in the third trimester of pregnancy. This sequence was found in a female donor with multiple sclerosis, enrolled in a pregnancy study. The CDR3 spells CASSRQGVGYEQYF. CDR3 bases: TGTGCCAGCAGTCGACAGGGTGTTGGCTACGAGCAGTACTTC.